These 9 T cell receptor beta chains were sequenced from one sample in a study of OX40 agonist ivuxolimab in advanced cancers. The protocol was immunoSEQ multiplex PCR, while the TCRdb copy is restricted to in-frame clones and leaves out a portion. There are 55,000 to 70,000 clones in the sample; roughly 85% occur only once, and approximately 0.92% lies in the top ten. Sequencing was performed on CD4+ or CD8+ T cells sorted from blood, taken in a trial of the OX40 agonist ivuxolimab. These receptors came from an adult with an advanced solid tumor such as melanoma, head and neck, liver or kidney cancer.

The V and J genes are TRBV30 and TRBJ1-2; D ambiguous. V gave up 4 bases and J gave up 2 bases, with 8 bases separating them. This CDR3 comprises 12 residues. Germline lookup yields CDR1 GTSNPN and CDR2 SVGIG (reference sequence). The CDR3 loop is CAWIRDNYGYTF. DNA of the CDR3: TGTGCCTGGATTAGAGACAACTATGGCTACACCTTC.

This clone came up a few times. The V and J genes are TRBV11-2 and TRBJ2-5; TRBD2 matches 7 bases. The CDR3 has 15 residues. The V gene end was trimmed by 2 bases and the J gene end by 4 bases; junction bases not matched to a gene: 7. CDR1 is SGHAT, CDR2 FQNNGV, per germline. The CDR3 coding sequence is TGTGCCAGCAGCTTACTAGCGGCACGAGGAGAGACCCAGTACTTC. Its translation: CASSLLAARGETQYF.

The chain is built from TRBV6-1 and TRBJ1-4; no firm D call. The germline CDR1 and CDR2 sequences are MNHNS and SASEGT. The V gene lost 2 bases and the J gene lost 8 bases, with 15 bases spanning the gap. The CDR3 is 15 residues long. The CDR3 nucleotides read TGTGCCAGCAGTGAATTCGCGGGATCGGGGGAAAAACTGTTTTTT. It codes for CASSEFAGSGEKLFF.

This clone was observed a single time. The chain carries TRBV7-8 and TRBJ1-5; maybe TRBD1 (6 bases). V gave up 1 base and J gave up 1 base, with 11 bases separating them. The CDR3 contains 16 residues. The germline CDR1 and CDR2 sequences are SGHVS and FQNEAQ. CDR3 amino acids: CASSLGQGRSNQPQHF. The CDR3 bases are TGTGCCAGCAGCTTAGGGCAGGGGCGGAGCAATCAGCCCCAGCATTTT.

The V call is TRBV7-9, the J call TRBJ2-2; 10 bases line up with TRBD2. The junction had 4 bases not matched to a gene; V was cut back by 5 bases and J by 1 base. The germline CDR1 and CDR2 sequences are SEHNR and FQNEAQ (reference sequence). CDR3 length: 16 residues. In nucleotides, the CDR3 is TGTGCCAGCAGCCCAGCTAGCGGGGGGAACACCGGGGAGCTGTTTTTT. Translation gives CASSPASGGNTGELFF.

The chain carries TRBV2 and TRBJ2-3; D possibly matches TRBD1 or TRBD2 (6 bases each). Germline V gene data show CDR1 as SNHLY and CDR2 as FYNNEI. This CDR3 comprises 17 residues. Trimming cost V 6 bases and J 2 bases, with 21 bases left between them. CDR3 sequence (DNA): TGTGCCAGCAGGTCATGGGGGGCTAGCACCCTCACAGATACGCAGTATTTT. Protein sequence: CASRSWGASTLTDTQYF.

The chain has TRBV29-1 and TRBJ2-1, with no clear D. V was trimmed by 4 bases and J by 8 bases, leaving 12 bases between them. This CDR3 region has 12 residues. Germline V CDR1 and CDR2: SQVTM, ANQGSEA. CDR3: CSVGYRGYEQFF. The DNA for the CDR3 is TGCAGCGTTGGGTATCGAGGCTATGAGCAGTTCTTC.

The gene calls are TRBV29-1 and TRBJ1-1, with 7 bases lining up with TRBD1. Germline CDR1 is SQVTM and CDR2 is ANQGSEA. The CDR3 length is 13 residues. Trimming removed 4 bases from V and 3 bases from J; junction bases left unmatched: 5. The CDR3, as DNA: TGCAGCGTTGTGAGGGGGCTGGACACTGAAGCTTTCTTT. Amino acids: CSVVRGLDTEAFF.

The chain uses TRBV5-1 and TRBJ2-1, with TRBD2 matching over 13 bases. J was trimmed by 8 bases and V by 4 bases; bases with no gene match: 3. Germline values: CDR1 SGHRS, CDR2 YFSETQ. The CDR3 has 14 amino acids. CDR3 DNA: TGCGCCAGCAGCCGGACTAGCGGGAGTCATGAGCAGTTCTTC. Translation: CASSRTSGSHEQFF.